Listed here are 23 T cell receptor beta chains from one sample, sequenced in a study of cytomegalovirus exposure and HLA in healthy donors (TCRdb year 2017). Libraries were built with the immunoSEQ multiplex PCR assay. A mixture of 60 forward primers for TCR Vbeta segments and 13 reverse primers for TCR Jbeta segments was used in the multiplex PCR. Entries here come from immuneACCESS through TCRdb and include only in-frame sequences with V and J called. Some clones fail to appear in such tables; in the studies checked, an unresolved V gene covers under half of the shortfall, and the cause of the remainder is unknown. For this sample the table gives roughly 180,000 clones, of which approximately 80% were detected only once. Approximately 5.4% of the sample is in the top ten clones. Sequences were obtained from PBMCs. The receptors were gathered from a woman aged 25-40 years in good health and CMV-seropositive.

This clone was seen more than once but under ten times. This rearrangement joins TRBV4-1 to TRBJ1-2; the D gene is possibly TRBD1 (5 bases). The CDR3 is 17 amino acids. Germline CDR1 MGHRA, CDR2 YSYEKL. V was clipped by 2 bases and J by 8 bases, with 24 bases between them. The CDR3 here is CASSQRSFRGFPEGYTF. DNA of the CDR3: TGCGCCAGCAGCCAAAGATCCTTTAGGGGCTTCCCCGAGGGCTACACCTTC.

CDR3 nucleotide sequence: TGCGCCAGCAGCCCCGACGGGGGTAGGGATCAGCCCCAGCATTTT. Protein sequence: CASSPDGGRDQPQHF. This rearrangement joins TRBV4-3 to TRBJ1-5; a possible D gene is TRBD1 (5 bases). V was trimmed by 4 bases and J by 5 bases, leaving 15 bases between them. In germline, CDR1 is LGHNA, CDR2 YSLEER. The CDR3 has 15 residues.

This clone came up once. The gene calls are TRBV7-9 and TRBJ2-1, with 13 nucleotides matching TRBD2. Trimming cost V 4 bases and J 7 bases; bases outside gene matches: 4. CDR1 SEHNR and CDR2 FQNEAQ come from the germline V gene (reference sequence). This CDR3 is built from 15 residues. CDR3 protein: CASSSLAGGENEQFF. CDR3 nucleotides: TGTGCCAGCAGCTCACTAGCGGGGGGGGAGAATGAGCAGTTCTTC.

The chain's CDR3 is CASSPQDGNEKLFF. For the CDR3, the DNA is TGTGCCAGCTCACCCCAAGACGGGAATGAAAAACTGTTTTTT. This sequence joins TRBV18 and TRBJ1-4; D call uncertain. V lost 3 bases and J 5 bases, leaving 10 bases between the germline ends. This CDR3 has 14 residues. The germline V gene has CDR1 KGHSH and CDR2 LQKENI.

The chain links TRBV5-1 to TRBJ2-1; D unclear. This CDR3 comprises 14 residues. Germline values: CDR1 SGHRS, CDR2 YFSETQ. Trimming took off 0 bases at V and 4 bases at J, with 8 bases between the two ends. CDR3 sequence (DNA): TGCGCCAGCAGCTTGGGGTTAACTTACAATGAGCAGTTCTTC. It specifies CASSLGLTYNEQFF.

CDR3 protein: CASSSSGFGLYGYTF. CDR3 sequence (DNA): TGTGCCAGCAGCTCCTCAGGGTTCGGCTTGTATGGCTACACCTTC. The J gene is TRBJ1-2, the V gene TRBV7-9; TRBD1 might be the D (5 bases). CDR1 and CDR2 from the germline V gene are SEHNR and FQNEAQ (reference sequence). This CDR3 has 15 residues. The V end lost 4 bases, the J end lost 5 bases, and 17 bases lay between the germline ends.

This clone has only one observation. This chain joins TRBV19 and TRBJ2-7; 9 nucleotides line up with TRBD1. CDR1 and CDR2 from the germline V gene are LNHDA and SQIVND (reference sequence). The trim removed 5 bases at V and 0 bases at J, leaving 8 bases unmatched. The CDR3 has 16 amino acids. CDR3 DNA sequence: TGTGCCAGTAGTGCCGCCGGGACAGGGACCTCCTACGAGCAGTACTTC. Encoded protein: CASSAAGTGTSYEQYF.

V gene TRBV15 combines with J gene TRBJ1-4, with a tentative D call TRBD1 (5 bases). This CDR3 comprises 17 residues. Germline V gene lookup returns CDR1 LNHNV and CDR2 YYDKDF (reference sequence). Trimming cost V 4 bases and J 1 base, with 16 bases left between them. CDR3 loop: CATSTGDYGGTNEKLFF. The DNA for the CDR3 is TGTGCCACCAGCACCGGAGACTACGGGGGAACTAATGAAAAACTGTTTTTT.

This chain uses TRBV7-9 with TRBJ2-4; D may be TRBD2 (5 bases). Germline-derived CDR1 and CDR2 are SEHNR and FQNEAQ (reference sequence). This CDR3 has 17 residues. V lost 1 base and J 0 bases, leaving 13 bases between the germline ends. DNA of the CDR3: TGTGCCAGCAGCTTAGGAGGGCGTAGGATAGCCAAAAACATTCAGTACTTC. This encodes CASSLGGRRIAKNIQYF.

The rearrangement links TRBV5-1 to TRBJ1-5, with D possibly matching TRBD1 (6 bases). The germline V and J ends were trimmed by 0 bases and 2 bases, with 9 bases remaining between them. From germline, CDR1 is SGHRS and CDR2 YFSETQ. The CDR3 runs to 15 residues. The CDR3 sequence is CASSLVSGGNQPQHF. CDR3 DNA: TGCGCCAGCAGCTTGGTTTCAGGGGGCAATCAGCCCCAGCATTTT.

This chain connects TRBV5-1 to TRBJ1-1, with D possibly matching TRBD1 (5 bases). CDR1 and CDR2 from the germline V gene are SGHRS and YFSETQ. V gave up 5 bases and J gave up 2 bases, with 13 bases separating them. The CDR3 contains 14 residues. The CDR3 DNA is TGCGCCAGCAGAACTTTGGGGGGAAACACTGAAGCTTTCTTT. Protein: CASRTLGGNTEAFF.

A single count supports this clone. In DNA, the CDR3 is TGCGCCAGCAGTAGGATAGCGGGAGGGTTGTCCTACGAGCAGTACTTC. It specifies CASSRIAGGLSYEQYF. The chain couples TRBV5-1 to TRBJ2-7; 11 bases fit TRBD2. Germline V gene lookup returns CDR1 SGHRS and CDR2 YFSETQ. Losses at the gene ends were 5 bases for V and 1 base for J; bases not matched to a gene: 8. The CDR3 is made up of 16 amino acids.

This chain uses TRBV15 with TRBJ2-7, with D maybe TRBD1 (6 bases). The germline CDR1 and CDR2 sequences are LNHNV and YYDKDF (reference sequence). V was shortened by 5 bases and J by 0 bases, with 14 bases between the two germline ends. The length of the CDR3 is 15 residues. CDR3 protein: CATSLTGTLSYEQYF. The DNA for the CDR3 is TGTGCCACCAGCTTAACCGGGACACTCTCCTACGAGCAGTACTTC.

The rearrangement links TRBV4-3 to TRBJ2-2; D gene ambiguous. The germline V gene encodes CDR1 LGHNA and CDR2 YSLEER. The CDR3 loop spans 13 amino acids. Deletions cut 4 bases from V and 6 bases from J, with 9 bases between. CDR3 loop: CASSLSNPGELFF. CDR3 DNA sequence: TGCGCCAGCAGCCTGAGTAACCCCGGGGAGCTGTTTTTT.

The chain is built from TRBV28 and TRBJ2-1, with 7 nucleotides matching TRBD1. V gave up 3 bases and J gave up 4 bases; unmatched junction bases: 6. This CDR3 comprises 15 residues. CDR1 is MDHEN, CDR2 SYDVKM, per germline. This CDR3 is CASSLWGTAYNEQFF. The DNA of the CDR3 is TGTGCCAGCAGTTTGTGGGGGACAGCTTACAATGAGCAGTTCTTC.

The V call is TRBV7-9, the J call TRBJ1-4; 8 bases line up with TRBD1. Germline trimming cut 5 bases from V and 5 bases from J; bases unmatched to any gene: 7. Looked up from germline, CDR1 is SEHNR and CDR2 is FQNEAQ (reference sequence). This CDR3 has 15 residues. The CDR3 bases are TGTGCCAGCAGCCCTGGGGGACAGGCAAATGAAAAACTGTTTTTT. Its translation is CASSPGGQANEKLFF.

This clone has just one count. The chain combines TRBV27 with TRBJ1-3; tentatively, D is TRBD1 (5 bases). Germline CDR1 MNHEY, CDR2 SMNVEV (reference sequence). The CDR3 is 15 amino acids. V shed 5 bases and J shed 2 bases, with 13 bases lying between them. The CDR3 region is CASSLLGGAGNTIYF. In DNA form, the CDR3 reads TGTGCCAGCAGTCTCTTGGGGGGAGCTGGAAACACCATATATTTT.

V and J are TRBV19 and TRBJ2-7, with TRBD1 matching 7 bases. CDR3 length equals 11 residues. Germline V gene data show CDR1 as LNHDA and CDR2 as SQIVND (reference sequence). V trimming: 5 bases; J trimming: 9 bases; junction bases outside the gene matches: 4. The CDR3 bases are TGTGCCAGTAGTCACAGGGGCGGGCAGTACTTC. This translates into CASSHRGGQYF. Complete variable domain (other parts from reference TRBV19 and TRBJ2-7): DGGITQSPKYLFRKEGQNVTLSCEQNLNHDAMYWYRQDPGQGLRLIYYSQIVNDFQKGDIAEGYSVSREKKESFPLTVTSAQKNPTAFYLCASSHRGGQYFGPGTRLTVT.

The V gene is TRBV18, the J gene TRBJ2-5; 7 bases fit TRBD1. V lost 0 bases to trimming and J lost 5 bases; unmatched junction nucleotides: 12. There are 17 residues in the CDR3. Germline lookup yields CDR1 KGHSH and CDR2 LQKENI. The CDR3 is CASSPPGGDPRAETQYF. The CDR3 bases are TGTGCCAGCTCACCACCAGGGGGCGACCCCCGGGCGGAGACCCAGTACTTC.

The gene calls are TRBV5-1 and TRBJ2-6, with D perhaps matching TRBD1 (6 bases). In germline, CDR1 is SGHRS, CDR2 YFSETQ. V was shortened by 2 bases and J by 2 bases, with 14 bases between the two germline ends. This CDR3 spans 17 amino acids. The CDR3 sequence: CASSFQTGITGANVLTF. The CDR3 DNA reads TGCGCCAGCAGCTTCCAAACAGGGATTACTGGGGCCAACGTCCTGACTTTC.

CDR3 bases: TGTGCCAGCAGCTCCACAGCCGGCGGAGGGCAGTACAATGAGCAGTTCTTC. It translates to CASSSTAGGGQYNEQFF. V usage is TRBV9 and J usage is TRBJ2-1; perhaps TRBD2 as D (6 bases). In germline, CDR1 is SGDLS, CDR2 YYNGEE. The CDR3 has 17 amino acids. Deletions cut 4 bases from V and 4 bases from J, with 21 bases between. Looking up the rest from reference TRBV9 and TRBJ2-1 gives the full variable domain: DSGVTQTPKHLITATGQRVTLRCSPRSGDLSVYWYQQSLDQGLQFLIQYYNGEERAKGNILERFSAQQFPDLHSELNLSSLELGDSALYFCASSSTAGGGQYNEQFFGPGTRLTVL.

This chain's CDR3 is CASSIPSSRTAENYGYTF. CDR3 coding DNA: TGTGCCAGCAGCATACCGTCGTCGCGGACAGCCGAGAACTATGGCTACACCTTC. The rearrangement uses TRBV7-9 and TRBJ1-2; weak D call: TRBD1 (6 bases). V lost 5 bases and J 2 bases, leaving 24 bases between the germline ends. The CDR3 is 18 residues long. Germline loops: CDR1 SEHNR, CDR2 FQNEAQ (reference sequence).

CDR3 sequence (DNA): TGTGCCAGCAGCCTCACGGACAGGGCGAGTTCCTACGAGCAGTACTTC. Encoded protein: CASSLTDRASSYEQYF. This chain connects TRBV28 to TRBJ2-7; 8 bases are shared with TRBD1. Trimming at V came to 6 bases and at J to 1 base, leaving 11 bases not matched to a gene. This CDR3 region has 16 residues. From germline, CDR1 is MDHEN and CDR2 SYDVKM.